Detailed here is one T cell receptor beta chain. This specimen comes from a study of blood T cell repertoires in COVID-19. Study-wide context: Samples taken during acute and convalescent COVID-19 were collected in the United States, Italy and Spain. Nucleic acid was either cDNA or gDNA, and it came from T cells, B-cell-depleted T cells, or PBMCs.

All enrollees were about 18 to 100 years old and from under 25 US areas. Authors' analysis steps: Amplification of reference gene primers provided the estimated nucleated cell counts. The table came from immunoSEQ multiplex PCR; TCRdb's copy has only in-frame clones and leaves some out. Clone size and V and J calls were adopted from that table, with D and trimming inferred from the DNA. The table records fewer than 200,000 clones, approximately 86% of them present only once. The sample taken for sequencing was PBMCs or T cells enriched from blood (not recorded which). This TCR derives from a woman aged 55 to 70 with acute COVID-19.

The CDR3 here is CASSYLGAGGGNTIYF. In nucleotides, the CDR3 is TGTGCCAGCAGCTATCTCGGCGCGGGGGGAGGAAACACCATATATTTT. The rearrangement links TRBV5-4 to TRBJ1-3; TRBD1 might be the D (5 bases). The germline V and J ends were trimmed by 3 bases and 4 bases, with 17 bases remaining between them. Germline CDR1 and CDR2: SGHNT and YYREEE (reference sequence). The CDR3 is 16 amino acids.